This passage covers 9 T cell receptor beta chains from one sample sequenced in a study of CD8+ T cells in alopecia areata (dated 2018 in TCRdb). The time point label for this specimen denotes: four to five weeks on oral tofacitinib. The treatment or condition label, read with the paper, signifies: oral pan-JAK inhibitor, 5-10 mg twice daily. The library was obtained by the immunoSEQ multiplex PCR assay. To provide template for TCR sequencing, every sample had RNA extracted and reverse transcribed into cDNA. What TCRdb holds here is the immuneACCESS table cut down to in-frame rearrangements. Part of the clones is not present; checked against another copy, under half of the missing clones reflect an unresolved V gene, and the others are unexplained. Recorded for this sample are around 120,000 clones; about three fifths of them occurred a single time. Around 30% of the sample lies in the top ten. Sequenced material: CD8+ T cells sorted from blood, taken at week 4, from a patient treated with tofacitinib. The receptors were gathered from a human donor with alopecia areata.

This clone appeared a few times. The CDR3 sequence is CASSQAGLAGDEQFF. The CDR3 DNA follows: TGCGCCAGCAGCCAGGCTGGACTAGCGGGGGATGAGCAGTTCTTC. The rearrangement links TRBV4-1 to TRBJ2-1; 13 nucleotides line up with TRBD2. Germline-derived CDR1 and CDR2 are MGHRA and YSYEKL. The ends lost 3 bases at V and 8 bases at J; junction bases unmatched: 4. The CDR3 runs to 15 residues.

The V and J genes are TRBV2 and TRBJ2-1, with 9 bases lining up with TRBD2. Losses at the gene ends were 7 bases for V and 7 bases for J; bases not matched to a gene: 11. CDR3 length: 15 amino acids. Germline CDR1 SNHLY, CDR2 FYNNEI. CDR3 loop: CASTPWVAGENEQFF. The DNA of the CDR3 is TGTGCCAGCACCCCGTGGGTAGCGGGGGAGAATGAGCAGTTCTTC.

The V and J genes are TRBV7-9 and TRBJ2-5; 8 bases are a match to TRBD2. Trimming removed 5 bases from V and 1 base from J; junction bases left unmatched: 18. The germline gives CDR1 SEHNR, CDR2 FQNEAQ (reference sequence). This CDR3 region has 19 residues. DNA of the CDR3: TGTGCCAGCAGCCGAGCACGAGCGGGGGACGCGTCCCGCCAAGAGACCCAGTACTTC. This translates into CASSRARAGDASRQETQYF. The variable domain in full, with the rest retrieved from reference TRBV7-9 and TRBJ2-5, is DTGVSQNPRHKITKRGQNVTFRCDPISEHNRLYWYRQTLGQGPEFLTYFQNEAQLEKSRLLSDRFSAERPKGSFSTLEIQRTEQGDSAMYLCASSRARAGDASRQETQYFGPGTRLLVL.

V usage is TRBV4-1 and J usage is TRBJ1-2; D not resolved. Germline V gene lookup returns CDR1 MGHRA and CDR2 YSYEKL. The CDR3 is 14 amino acids. V was trimmed by 4 bases and J by 5 bases, leaving 14 bases between them. The CDR3 here is CASSLPGSLYGYTF. CDR3 sequence (DNA): TGCGCCAGCAGCCTCCCGGGGTCCCTGTATGGCTACACCTTC.

The chain has TRBV13 and TRBJ2-3, with 8 bases aligning to TRBD2. This CDR3 region has 15 residues. Trimming cost V 4 bases and J 1 base; bases outside gene matches: 4. The germline V gene encodes CDR1 PRHDT and CDR2 FYEKMQ (reference sequence). The DNA for the CDR3 is TGTGCCAGCAGCTCGTCCGGGGGGGGCACAGATACGCAGTATTTT. As protein: CASSSSGGGTDTQYF.

The CDR3 sequence is CASSLGGRQEQYF. The CDR3 DNA reads as TGTGCCAGCAGTTTAGGGGGCCGGCAAGAGCAGTACTTC. The rearrangement uses TRBV27 and TRBJ2-7, with a tentative D call TRBD1 (6 bases). Trimming took off 2 bases at V and 7 bases at J, with 12 bases between the two ends. The CDR3 totals 13 residues. CDR1 is MNHEY, CDR2 SMNVEV, per germline (reference sequence).

The chain combines TRBV15 with TRBJ1-2, with D possibly being TRBD1 (6 bases). V was cut by 0 bases and J by 4 bases, with 9 bases left in between. The germline CDR1 and CDR2 sequences are LNHNV and YYDKDF (reference sequence). This CDR3 has 14 amino acids. The CDR3, as DNA: TGTGCCACCAGCAGAGATACAGGGATCTATGGCTACACCTTC. Translation gives CATSRDTGIYGYTF.

This rearrangement joins TRBV28 to TRBJ2-5; D is ambiguous. CDR3 length equals 11 residues. Germline CDR1 is MDHEN and CDR2 is SYDVKM. Trimming pared 2 bases from V and 5 bases from J, leaving 3 bases between. Written as DNA, the CDR3 is TGTGCCAGCAGTTTAGCGGAGACCCAGTACTTC. Its translation is CASSLAETQYF.

The chain has TRBV5-1 and TRBJ2-7; a possible D gene is TRBD2 (5 bases). The CDR3 sequence is 14 residues long. Germline V gene lookup returns CDR1 SGHRS and CDR2 YFSETQ. V was shortened by 1 base and J by 0 bases, with 8 bases between the two germline ends. The CDR3 loop is CASSLTGISYEQYF. DNA for the CDR3: TGCGCCAGCAGCTTGACGGGAATCTCCTACGAGCAGTACTTC.